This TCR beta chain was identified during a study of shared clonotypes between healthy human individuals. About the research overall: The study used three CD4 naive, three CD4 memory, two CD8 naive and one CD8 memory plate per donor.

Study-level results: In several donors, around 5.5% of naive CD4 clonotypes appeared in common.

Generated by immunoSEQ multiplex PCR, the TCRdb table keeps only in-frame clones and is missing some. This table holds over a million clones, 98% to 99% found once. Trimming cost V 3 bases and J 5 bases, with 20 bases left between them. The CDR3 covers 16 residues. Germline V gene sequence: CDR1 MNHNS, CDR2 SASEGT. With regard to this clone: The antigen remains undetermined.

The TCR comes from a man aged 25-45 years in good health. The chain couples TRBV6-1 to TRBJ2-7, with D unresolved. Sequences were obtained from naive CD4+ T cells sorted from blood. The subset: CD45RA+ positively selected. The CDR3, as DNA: TGTGCCAGCAGTGATGGGCTCACGCAACGAAGGGACGAGCAGTACTTC. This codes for CASSDGLTQRRDEQYF.